The 19 T cell receptor beta chains listed next were all sequenced from one sample in a study of PD-L1 blockade in urothelial cancer. Time point given: pretreatment peripheral blood. Clones were sequenced by immunoSEQ multiplex PCR, and TCRdb holds only the in-frame ones, with some missing. This repertoire shows around 66,000 clones, roughly 77% found once; its top ten account for around 1.7%. The sample in question was PBMCs, obtained around atezolizumab (anti-PD-L1) treatment. Source of these receptors: a man aged 70 or older with urothelial cancer.

J is TRBJ2-1 and V is TRBV15; D may be TRBD2 (6 bases). Trimming cost V 0 bases and J 5 bases, with 14 bases left between them. In germline, CDR1 is LNHNV, CDR2 YYDKDF (reference sequence). This CDR3 region has 16 residues. In DNA form, the CDR3 reads TGTGCCACCAGCAGAGATCTCTCGGGACTTCACAATGAGCAGTTCTTC. This codes for CATSRDLSGLHNEQFF.

CDR3 region: CATSRDRAGGYTGELFF. CDR3 in DNA: TGTGCCACCAGCAGAGATAGAGCGGGAGGGTACACCGGGGAGCTGTTTTTT. The genes are TRBV15 and TRBJ2-2; 10 nucleotides line up with TRBD2. The CDR3 runs 17 residues. Germline loops: CDR1 LNHNV, CDR2 YYDKDF (reference sequence). The V gene end was trimmed by 0 bases and the J gene end by 3 bases; junction bases not matched to a gene: 4.

The CDR3 sequence: CASSPTPGLANNEQFF. In nucleotides, the CDR3 is TGTGCCAGCAGCCCCACGCCGGGACTAGCGAACAATGAGCAGTTCTTC. The genes are TRBV9 and TRBJ2-1; 10 bases are a match to TRBD2. V gave up 4 bases and J gave up 5 bases; unmatched junction bases: 9. The CDR3 spans 16 residues. CDR1 SGDLS and CDR2 YYNGEE come from the germline V gene.

The gene calls are TRBV11-2 and TRBJ2-3, with 14 bases fitting TRBD2. CDR3 length: 17 amino acids. V dropped 6 bases and J dropped 4; count of bases not matched to a gene: 9. In germline, CDR1 is SGHAT, CDR2 FQNNGV. The CDR3 loop reads CASSPGTSGRGADTQYF. The CDR3 nucleotides read TGTGCCAGCAGTCCCGGGACTAGCGGGAGAGGAGCAGATACGCAGTATTTT.

V gene TRBV14 combines with J gene TRBJ1-2; D might be TRBD1 (5 bases). The CDR3 extends over 14 amino acids. V lost 2 bases, J lost 4 bases, and 11 bases lay in between. CDR1 is SGHDN, CDR2 FVKESK, per germline. CDR3 amino acids: CASSQWPGGYGYTF. The CDR3 nucleotides read TGTGCCAGCAGCCAATGGCCGGGGGGCTATGGCTACACCTTC.

V is TRBV5-1 and J is TRBJ2-3, with a possible D match to TRBD1 (6 bases). This CDR3 spans 14 amino acids. The V gene lost 5 bases and the J gene lost 2 bases, with 12 bases spanning the gap. The V gene's germline CDR1 is SGHRS and CDR2 YFSETQ. The CDR3 region has the DNA TGCGCCAGCAGGACAGGTCAAACCACAGATACGCAGTATTTT. This codes for CASRTGQTTDTQYF.

The CDR3 protein is CASSEALGLAGYNEQFF. DNA of the CDR3: TGTGCCAGCAGTGAAGCGCTAGGGCTAGCGGGCTACAATGAGCAGTTCTTC. The J gene is TRBJ2-1, the V gene TRBV2; 8 bases match TRBD2. This CDR3 is 17 amino acids long. J lost 3 bases, V lost 0 bases, and 7 bases had no gene match. Germline V gives CDR1 SNHLY, CDR2 FYNNEI.

This clone was seen just once. The rearrangement joins TRBV28 to TRBJ2-1; 8 nucleotides line up with TRBD1. CDR3 length: 15 amino acids. Germline CDR1 is MDHEN and CDR2 is SYDVKM. Losses at the gene ends were 11 bases for V and 0 bases for J; bases not matched to a gene: 9. The CDR3 loop reads CAGGPGTGSYNEQFF. CDR3 sequence (DNA): TGTGCCGGCGGCCCCGGGACAGGCTCCTACAATGAGCAGTTCTTC.

The chain employs TRBV9 and TRBJ1-2; TRBD1 matches 9 bases. The junction had 6 bases not matched to a gene; V was cut back by 0 bases and J by 3 bases. The CDR3 runs to 16 residues. Germline V lookup: CDR1 SGDLS, CDR2 YYNGEE. Here the CDR3 DNA reads TGTGCCAGCAGCGTAGCGGGACAGGGACTAGACTATGGCTACACCTTC. Its protein product is CASSVAGQGLDYGYTF.

The V call is TRBV9, the J call TRBJ2-1, with D possibly matching TRBD2 (5 bases). This CDR3 region has 15 residues. Per the germline V gene, CDR1 is SGDLS and CDR2 is YYNGEE. Trimming took 0 bases from V and 8 from J, leaving 15 bases between them. The CDR3 bases are TGTGCCAGCAGCGTAGGTCGACTAACTGGGGATGAGCAGTTCTTC. It yields the protein CASSVGRLTGDEQFF.

This chain uses TRBV6-6 with TRBJ1-1, with TRBD1 identical over 8 bases. The V gene end was trimmed by 4 bases and the J gene end by 3 bases; junction bases not matched to a gene: 1. The CDR3 length is 13 residues. Germline loops: CDR1 MNHNY, CDR2 SVGAGI (reference sequence). CDR3 sequence reads: CASSSTGDTEAFF. CDR3 nucleotide sequence: TGTGCCAGCAGTTCGACAGGGGACACTGAAGCTTTCTTT.

This CDR3 reads CASSVIDTLDEKLFF. DNA for the CDR3: TGTGCCAGCAGCGTAATTGATACTCTGGATGAAAAACTGTTTTTT. The V call is TRBV25-1, the J call TRBJ1-4; D remains unclear. Trimming cost V 6 bases and J 6 bases, with 17 bases left between them. Looked up from germline, CDR1 is MGHDK and CDR2 is SYGVNS. CDR3 length equals 15 residues.

The chain links TRBV4-3 to TRBJ2-7, with D possibly being TRBD1 (6 bases). CDR3 length: 15 amino acids. Per germline, CDR1 LGHNA and CDR2 YSLEER. V shed 1 base and J shed 2 bases, with 12 bases lying between them. The CDR3 sequence: CASSQGLQGAYEQYF. The CDR3, as DNA: TGCGCCAGCAGCCAAGGATTACAGGGCGCCTACGAGCAGTACTTC.

The chain carries TRBV6-4 and TRBJ2-3; 8 bases map to TRBD2. Per germline, CDR1 MRHNA and CDR2 SNTAGT. The CDR3 length is 15 residues. V lost 7 bases and J lost 2; bases outside the gene matches: 8. The CDR3 DNA reads TGTGCCAGCAAAAGAGGTAGCGGGGACACAGATACGCAGTATTTT. Translation: CASKRGSGDTDTQYF.

The gene calls are TRBV27 and TRBJ2-5, with 7 bases aligning to TRBD2. With 2 bases clipped from V and 5 bases from J, the junction kept 8 bases outside the gene matches. The CDR3 consists of 15 residues. Germline V lookup: CDR1 MNHEY, CDR2 SMNVEV (reference sequence). In DNA, the CDR3 is TGTGCCAGCAGTTTAATGAAGCGGGATCGGGAGACCCAGTACTTC. Its protein product is CASSLMKRDRETQYF.

The chain joins TRBV2 to TRBJ2-2; 9 nucleotides agree with TRBD1. The V and J ends lost 6 bases and 4 bases, in that order; junction bases with no gene match: 6. The germline V gene has CDR1 SNHLY and CDR2 FYNNEI. The CDR3 length is 15 residues. This CDR3 reads CASRTGGVSTGELFF. DNA of the CDR3: TGTGCCAGCAGGACAGGGGGTGTAAGCACCGGGGAGCTGTTTTTT.

V and J are TRBV19 and TRBJ2-7; D is unclear. The V end was cut by 3 bases, the J end by 0 bases, with 9 bases between. Germline lookup yields CDR1 LNHDA and CDR2 SQIVND (reference sequence). The CDR3 is 14 amino acids. CDR3 region: CASSIGVISYEQYF. The CDR3 DNA is TGTGCCAGTAGTATCGGAGTAATCTCCTACGAGCAGTACTTC.

Worth noting for this clone: One end of the junction is discordant with germline, which a read error may explain. V usage is TRBV10-3 and J usage is TRBJ1-2, with 8 bases matching TRBD1. The germline V gene has CDR1 ENHRY and CDR2 SYGVKD. This CDR3 is 16 amino acids long. In DNA form, the CDR3 reads TGTGCCATGAGTGTCGGGACAGGCCTTACTAACTATGGCTACACCTTC. Encoded protein: CAMSVGTGLTNYGYTF.

V usage is TRBV18 and J usage is TRBJ1-2, with TRBD1 matching 8 bases. There are 14 residues in the CDR3. V was clipped by 8 bases and J by 2 bases; unmatched bases: 7. From germline, CDR1 is KGHSH and CDR2 LQKENI. CDR3 amino acids: CASIPGQGNYGYTF. The DNA of the CDR3 is TGTGCCAGCATCCCCGGACAGGGAAACTATGGCTACACCTTC.